The 15 T cell receptor beta chains listed next were all sequenced from one sample in a study of technical replicates of blood from a few donors. Data came from immunoSEQ multiplex PCR; TCRdb stores just in-frame clones and leaves some out. The repertoire holds around 100,000 clones, with approximately 94% as singletons. Sequencing used T cells isolated from PBMCs. Receptor source: a human donor in good health.

J is TRBJ1-1 and V is TRBV19; maybe TRBD1 (6 bases). Germline CDR1 LNHDA, CDR2 SQIVND (reference sequence). V was shortened by 1 base and J by 5 bases, with 8 bases between the two germline ends. The CDR3 length is 13 residues. CDR3 in amino acids: CASSIGQGTEAFF. In nucleotides, the CDR3 is TGTGCCAGTAGTATAGGGCAGGGGACTGAAGCTTTCTTT.

The count of this clone is one. The chain combines TRBV27 with TRBJ1-1; 9 bases line up with TRBD1. Trimming took 5 bases from V and 2 from J; bases not matched to a gene: 12. CDR1 and CDR2 (germline): MNHEY, SMNVEV (reference sequence). The CDR3 has 17 residues. The CDR3 loop reads CASSAHYRGPGNTEAFF. CDR3 coding DNA: TGTGCCAGCAGTGCCCACTACAGGGGGCCGGGAAACACTGAAGCTTTCTTT.

The rearrangement links TRBV7-9 to TRBJ2-1; 15 nucleotides agree with TRBD2. V shed 5 bases and J 7 bases; nucleotides not matched to a gene: 12. Germline-derived CDR1 and CDR2 are SEHNR and FQNEAQ (reference sequence). This CDR3 is built from 18 residues. The CDR3 DNA is TGTGCCAGCAGCCCTATTCGGACTAGCGGGAGGGCCGGTAATGAGCAGTTCTTC. As protein: CASSPIRTSGRAGNEQFF. Variable domain in full (rest from reference TRBV7-9 and TRBJ2-1): DTGVSQNPRHKITKRGQNVTFRCDPISEHNRLYWYRQTLGQGPEFLTYFQNEAQLEKSRLLSDRFSAERPKGSFSTLEIQRTEQGDSAMYLCASSPIRTSGRAGNEQFFGPGTRLTVL.

V gene TRBV25-1 combines with J gene TRBJ2-7; 8 bases fit TRBD2. This CDR3 region has 15 residues. Germline V lookup: CDR1 MGHDK, CDR2 SYGVNS. V was clipped by 7 bases and J by 3 bases; unmatched bases: 11. The CDR3 nucleotides read TGTGCCAGCAACCCAAGCGGGAGCGTCCTCTACGAGCAGTACTTC. It is translated as CASNPSGSVLYEQYF.

This chain connects TRBV27 to TRBJ1-2; D is unresolved. Germline CDR1 reads MNHEY; CDR2 reads SMNVEV (reference sequence). The germline V and J ends were trimmed by 4 bases and 6 bases, with 12 bases remaining between them. CDR3 length: 13 amino acids. This CDR3 reads CASSYSDRHGYTF. The CDR3 DNA sequence: TGTGCCAGCAGTTACAGTGATAGGCATGGCTACACCTTC.

The chain carries TRBV5-1 and TRBJ2-1; 9 bases agree with TRBD2. The germline V gene encodes CDR1 SGHRS and CDR2 YFSETQ. The CDR3 totals 14 residues. Germline trimming cut 4 bases from V and 8 bases from J; bases unmatched to any gene: 7. This CDR3 reads CASSPGTSRDEQFF. As DNA, the CDR3 is TGCGCCAGCAGCCCGGGGACTAGCAGGGATGAGCAGTTCTTC.

The count of this clone is one. A read error is likely, as this CDR3 ends without the conserved phenylalanine or tryptophan. The CDR3 DNA follows: TGTGCCAGCAGCTTGAGGTTCGGGACTAGCGGGAGCTCATACGAGCAGTACCTC. Residues: CASSLRFGTSGSSYEQYL. This chain links TRBV5-6 with TRBJ2-7; 14 bases are a match to TRBD2. With 1 base clipped from V and 4 bases from J, the junction kept 10 bases outside the gene matches. The CDR3 sequence is 18 residues long. CDR1 and CDR2 (germline): SGHDT, YYEEEE.

The rearrangement uses TRBV18 and TRBJ1-3; perhaps TRBD1 as D (6 bases). V dropped 6 bases and J dropped 4 bases, with 19 bases sitting between them. The CDR3 is made up of 16 amino acids. Germline V lookup: CDR1 KGHSH, CDR2 LQKENI. CDR3 residues: CASSQSQGNSGNTIYF. As DNA, the CDR3 is TGTGCCAGCTCCCAGTCGCAGGGGAATTCCGGAAACACCATATATTTT. Together with reference TRBV18 and TRBJ1-3, the CDR3 gives the full variable domain: NAGVMQNPRHLVRRRGQEARLRCSPMKGHSHVYWYRQLPEEGLKFMVYLQKENIIDESGMPKERFSAEFPKEGPSILRIQQVVRGDSAAYFCASSQSQGNSGNTIYFGEGSWLTVV.

The V and J genes are TRBV7-8 and TRBJ1-3; D is unresolved. Trimming shortened V by 1 base and J by 1 base, and 5 bases separated the two germline ends. Germline-derived CDR1 and CDR2 are SGHVS and FQNEAQ. The CDR3 has 14 amino acids. Written as DNA, the CDR3 is TGTGCCAGCAGCTTAGGAGTATCTGGAAACACCATATATTTT. This codes for CASSLGVSGNTIYF.

The CDR3 DNA reads as TGTGCCAGGCGACGGGCTAGCGGGAGCGACCCTAATACGCAGTATTTT. It translates to CARRRASGSDPNTQYF. The chain employs TRBV2 and TRBJ2-3; 10 bases line up with TRBD2. CDR3 length: 16 amino acids. The ends lost 9 bases at V and 7 bases at J; junction bases unmatched: 16. The germline V gene has CDR1 SNHLY and CDR2 FYNNEI.

This clone was seen a few times. The chain links TRBV7-2 to TRBJ2-4, with 9 bases lining up with TRBD1. CDR1 is SGHTA and CDR2 is FQGNSA in the germline V gene. The J segment lost 11 bases and the V segment lost 8 bases, leaving 10 bases of the junction unmatched. The CDR3 consists of 13 residues. The CDR3, as DNA: TGTGCCAGCGGGGGACAGGGTTTTAGGTTTCAGTACTTC. Protein: CASGGQGFRFQYF.

The chain recombines TRBV7-9 with TRBJ1-6, with 7 bases aligning to TRBD1. V dropped 5 bases and J dropped 10; count of bases not matched to a gene: 8. CDR1 is SEHNR and CDR2 is FQNEAQ in the germline V gene (reference sequence). The length of the CDR3 is 14 residues. The CDR3 sequence is CASSRQGDVSPLHF. DNA of the CDR3: TGTGCCAGCAGCCGACAGGGAGACGTATCACCCCTCCACTTT.

The chain is built from TRBV21-1 and TRBJ2-2; the DNA was not compared with TRBD2, the D call given in the table. TRBV21-1 is designated a pseudogene. This CDR3 comprises 17 residues. CDR3 residues: CASSKGLAGEYHGELFF. CDR3 sequence (DNA): TGTGCCAGCAGCAAAGGACTAGCGGGAGAATATCACGGGGAGCTGTTTTTT.

V gene TRBV11-2 combines with J gene TRBJ2-5; TRBD2 might be the D (6 bases). This CDR3 has 16 residues. Germline CDR1 and CDR2: SGHAT and FQNNGV. V was pared by 1 base and J by 1 base, with 13 bases between. The CDR3 bases are TGTGCCAGCAGCTTAGGCACGGGAGCCTTCCAAGAGACCCAGTACTTC. It encodes CASSLGTGAFQETQYF.

This chain joins TRBV19 and TRBJ1-4; a weak D match, TRBD1 (5 bases). The CDR3 is made up of 15 amino acids. V lost 5 bases to trimming and J lost 6 bases, with 16 bases between them. From germline, CDR1 is LNHDA and CDR2 SQIVND (reference sequence). DNA of the CDR3: TGTGCCAGTAGTTCCAGGGAGGTTAACTATGAAAAACTGTTTTTT. This translates into CASSSREVNYEKLFF.